This entry concerns a single TCR beta chain. Antigen unknown. This CDR3 spans 14 amino acids. The V gene's germline CDR1 is SGHTA and CDR2 FQGNSA. V shed 5 bases and J 4 bases; nucleotides not matched to a gene: 7. The repertoire was sequenced with immunoSEQ multiplex PCR; TCRdb's copy has only in-frame clones and lacks some. This sample has 65,000 to 75,000 clones, with about 85% found just once. The sample comes from a study of OX40 agonist ivuxolimab in advanced cancers. Study-level points and caveats: Antigens targeted by the expanded peripheral T cells were not determined.

This sequence joins TRBV7-2 and TRBJ2-7; 8 nucleotides agree with TRBD2. The TCR originated in an adult with an advanced solid tumor such as melanoma, head and neck, liver or kidney cancer. Specimen: CD4+ or CD8+ T cells sorted from blood, collected in a trial of the OX40 agonist ivuxolimab. CDR3 in amino acids: CASSAGTRTYEQYF. CDR3 DNA: TGTGCCAGCAGCGCCGGGACTAGGACATACGAGCAGTACTTC. The full variable domain, rest sourced from reference TRBV7-2 and TRBJ2-7, is GAGVSQSPSNKVTEKGKDVELRCDPISGHTALYWYRQSLGQGLEFLIYFQGNSAPDKSGLPSDRFSAERTGGSVSTLTIQRTQQEDSAVYLCASSAGTRTYEQYFGPGTRLTVT.